These T cell receptor beta chains were read from a single sample in a study of TIL therapy for anti-PD-1-resistant metastatic lung cancer. Assay used: immunoSEQ multiplex PCR; TCRdb lists only in-frame clones, some missing. The sample holds about 21,000 clones, about 70% seen once. This specimen was blood, taken at baseline. These TCRs come from a person between 30 and 80 years old with non-small cell lung cancer. The CDR3 runs from the conserved cysteine through the conserved F or W. D genes are given only for firm matches. Clone sizes are given selectively: once, few, many, or a class where the clone is expanded.

J: TRBJ1-6
D: -
size: -
V: TRBV5-4
CDR3: CASSSGQTSSYNSPLHF
DNA: TGTGCCAGCAGCTCTGGACAGACGAGCTCCTATAATTCACCCCTCCACTTT

J: TRBJ1-5
D: TRBD1
size: -
V: TRBV5-1
CDR3: CASSAGQGDPSNQPQHF
DNA: TGCGCCAGCAGCGCCGGACAGGGGGACCCTAGCAATCAGCCCCAGCATTTT

J: TRBJ1-1
D: -
size: -
V: TRBV27
CDR3: CASSLSGLGAEAFF
DNA: TGTGCCAGCAGTTTATCGGGCCTTGGGGCTGAAGCTTTCTTT

J: TRBJ1-2
D: -
size: once
V: TRBV6-1
CDR3: CASREGVGTGYTF
DNA: TGTGCCAGCAGGGAAGGCGTAGGGACCGGCTACACCTTC

J: TRBJ2-3
D: -
size: -
V: TRBV14
CDR3: CASSQAGADTQYF
DNA: TGTGCCAGCAGCCAAGCCGGCGCAGATACGCAGTATTTT

J: TRBJ1-5
D: -
size: once
V: TRBV2
CDR3: CASSAKTGSDQPQHF
DNA: TGTGCCAGCAGTGCTAAGACAGGAAGCGATCAGCCCCAGCATTTT

J: TRBJ2-2
D: -
size: few
V: TRBV9
CDR3: CASSVFWTGELFF
DNA: TGTGCCAGCAGCGTATTTTGGACCGGGGAGCTGTTTTTT

J: TRBJ1-4
D: -
size: -
V: TRBV9
CDR3: CASSGGRFGINEKLFF
DNA: TGTGCCAGCAGCGGGGGACGGTTCGGAATCAATGAAAAACTGTTTTTT

J: TRBJ2-3
D: TRBD1
size: -
V: TRBV7-9
CDR3: CASSLAGGGQGPTDTQYF
DNA: TGTGCCAGCAGCTTAGCGGGGGGCGGACAGGGGCCCACAGATACGCAGTATTTT

J: TRBJ2-7
D: -
size: few
V: TRBV10-3
CDR3: CAISPQTTSYEQYF
DNA: TGTGCCATCAGTCCGCAAACCACCTCTTACGAGCAGTACTTC

J: TRBJ1-2
D: TRBD1
size: -
V: TRBV10-3
CDR3: CAISAGTGARRTYYGYTF
DNA: TGTGCCATCAGCGCCGGGACAGGAGCGCGAAGGACCTACTATGGCTACACCTTC

J: TRBJ2-1
D: TRBD2
size: -
V: TRBV2
CDR3: CASSRLAGDYNEQFF
DNA: TGTGCCAGCAGTAGACTAGCGGGGGACTACAATGAGCAGTTCTTC

J: TRBJ2-5
D: -
size: -
V: TRBV7-2
CDR3: CASSFPGGGTQYF
DNA: TGTGCCAGCAGCTTCCCAGGAGGGGGGACCCAGTACTTC

J: TRBJ2-5
D: TRBD1
size: -
V: TRBV27
CDR3: CASSPTGDRETQYF
DNA: TGTGCCAGCAGCCCTACAGGGGATAGAGAGACCCAGTACTTC

J: TRBJ1-2
D: -
size: -
V: TRBV5-1
CDR3: CASSYEGGYGYTF
DNA: TGCGCCAGCAGCTACGAGGGTGGCTATGGCTACACCTTC

J: TRBJ2-5
D: -
size: -
V: TRBV2
CDR3: CASSALQETQYF
DNA: TGTGCCAGCAGTGCCCTACAGGAGACCCAGTACTTC

J: TRBJ2-3
D: -
size: -
V: TRBV21-1
CDR3: CASSKGWERSTDTQYF
DNA: TGTGCCAGCAGCAAAGGCTGGGAACGGTCCACAGATACGCAGTATTTT

J: TRBJ1-2
D: -
size: -
V: TRBV18
CDR3: CASSHEEGIPGREDYGYTF
DNA: TGTGCCAGCTCGCACGAGGAGGGCATTCCAGGCAGGGAGGACTATGGCTACACCTTC

J: TRBJ2-3
D: -
size: -
V: TRBV5-6
CDR3: CASTRAVTDTQYF
DNA: TGTGCCAGCACTCGGGCGGTGACAGATACGCAGTATTTT

J: TRBJ1-4
D: -
size: -
V: TRBV12-2
CDR3: CASRLRRRIDEKLFF
DNA: TGTGCAAGTCGCCTCAGGCGAAGGATCGATGAAAAACTGTTTTTT

J: TRBJ2-5
D: -
size: once
V: TRBV5-1
CDR3: CASSLAFTLGETQYF
DNA: TGCGCCAGCAGCTTGGCCTTCACCTTAGGGGAGACCCAGTACTTC

J: TRBJ2-4
D: -
size: -
V: TRBV9
CDR3: CASSARFVAKNIQYF
DNA: TGTGCCAGCAGCGCTCGATTCGTAGCCAAAAACATTCAGTACTTC

J: TRBJ2-1
D: -
size: few
V: TRBV3-1/TRBV3-2
CDR3: CASSQDLTGPGLF
DNA: TGTGCCAGCAGCCAAGACCTGACAGGCCCAGGGCTCTTC

J: TRBJ2-5
D: -
size: -
V: TRBV18
CDR3: CASSPQRGLEETQYF
DNA: TGTGCCAGCTCACCACAAAGGGGTTTGGAAGAGACCCAGTACTTC

J: TRBJ2-3
D: -
size: -
V: TRBV2
CDR3: CASTGGRTDTQYF
DNA: TGTGCCAGCACTGGGGGCCGCACAGATACGCAGTATTTT

J: TRBJ2-4
D: TRBD2
size: -
V: TRBV4-2
CDR3: CASSQFRSGLAGGLRSKNIQYF
DNA: TGTGCCAGCAGCCAGTTCAGGAGTGGACTAGCGGGGGGGCTCAGGTCCAAAAACATTCAGTACTTC

J: TRBJ2-1
D: -
size: -
V: TRBV15
CDR3: CATSREGDPYNEQFF
DNA: TGTGCCACCAGCAGAGAGGGGGACCCCTACAATGAGCAGTTCTTC

J: TRBJ1-1
D: -
size: -
V: TRBV6-5
CDR3: CASSYAGVGEAFF
DNA: TGTGCCAGCAGTTACGCGGGGGTCGGTGAAGCTTTCTTT

J: TRBJ2-2
D: -
size: -
V: TRBV4-3
CDR3: CASSQGQSTGELFF
DNA: TGCGCCAGCAGCCAAGGACAGAGCACCGGGGAGCTGTTTTTT

J: TRBJ2-1
D: TRBD2
size: -
V: TRBV7-8
CDR3: CASSLQSGRSYNEQFF
DNA: TGTGCCAGCAGCTTACAAAGCGGGAGATCCTACAATGAGCAGTTCTTC

J: TRBJ2-7
D: -
size: once
V: TRBV5-6
CDR3: CASSLNSGTGAYEQYF
DNA: TGTGCCAGCAGCCTAAATTCCGGGACTGGAGCCTACGAGCAGTACTTC

J: TRBJ2-2
D: -
size: once
V: TRBV19
CDR3: CASSTGYTGELFF
DNA: TGTGCCAGTAGTACGGGGTACACCGGGGAGCTGTTTTTT

J: TRBJ2-2
D: -
size: -
V: TRBV5-4
CDR3: CASSLGSGTGELFF
DNA: TGTGCCAGCAGCTTGGGCTCCGGGACCGGGGAGCTGTTTTTT

J: TRBJ1-1
D: -
size: -
V: TRBV4-3
CDR3: CASSQGSGGGGTEAFF
DNA: TGCGCCAGCAGCCAAGGAAGTGGGGGAGGAGGCACTGAAGCTTTCTTT

J: TRBJ2-1
D: TRBD2
size: -
V: TRBV5-1
CDR3: CASSFSGDTTYNEQFF
DNA: TGCGCCAGCAGCTTTAGCGGGGATACCACCTACAATGAGCAGTTCTTC

J: TRBJ2-2
D: -
size: -
V: TRBV6-6
CDR3: CASTAIRETGELFF
DNA: TGTGCCAGCACCGCGATACGGGAGACCGGGGAGCTGTTTTTT

J: TRBJ2-2
D: -
size: once
V: TRBV19
CDR3: CASSTPGGNTGELFF
DNA: TGTGCCAGTAGTACCCCGGGTGGGAACACCGGGGAGCTGTTTTTT

J: TRBJ1-1
D: TRBD1
size: few
V: TRBV5-6
CDR3: CASTAGQLNTEAFF
DNA: TGTGCCAGCACCGCGGGACAGCTAAACACTGAAGCTTTCTTT

J: TRBJ2-5
D: TRBD2
size: -
V: TRBV29-1
CDR3: CSVEEPLGRGGAETQYF
DNA: TGCAGCGTTGAAGAACCCCTCGGGCGGGGGGGCGCCGAGACCCAGTACTTC

J: TRBJ1-1
D: TRBD1
size: once
V: TRBV18
CDR3: CASSPTPGQGLSEAFF
DNA: TGTGCCAGCTCACCAACACCGGGACAGGGTTTATCTGAAGCTTTCTTT

J: TRBJ2-5
D: -
size: -
V: TRBV29-1
CDR3: CSVVAIGGETQYF
DNA: TGCAGCGTTGTTGCGATTGGGGGAGAGACCCAGTACTTC

J: TRBJ2-3
D: -
size: -
V: TRBV3-1/TRBV3-2
CDR3: CASSVDNPICQQDTQCF
DNA: TGTGCCAGCAGCGTGGATAATCCCATTTGTCAGCAAGATACGCAGTGTTTT

J: TRBJ1-5
D: -
size: -
V: TRBV4-1
CDR3: CASSQVRASNQPQHF
DNA: TGCGCCAGCAGCCAAGTCCGGGCGAGCAATCAGCCCCAGCATTTT

J: TRBJ2-6
D: -
size: -
V: TRBV19
CDR3: CASSNHRQPTGANVLTF
DNA: TGTGCCAGTAGTAACCATCGACAGCCTACGGGGGCCAACGTCCTGACTTTC

J: TRBJ2-6
D: -
size: few
V: TRBV24-1
CDR3: CATSDLPAPSGANVLTF
DNA: TGTGCCACCAGTGATTTGCCCGCTCCCTCTGGGGCCAACGTCCTGACTTTC

J: TRBJ2-1
D: -
size: -
V: TRBV5-3
CDR3: CTAGSYNEQFF
DNA: TGTACGGCAGGCTCCTACAATGAGCAGTTCTTC

J: TRBJ2-3
D: -
size: -
V: TRBV10-3
CDR3: CAISDLVGVTDTQYF
DNA: TGTGCCATCAGTGACTTGGTGGGAGTCACAGATACGCAGTATTTT

J: TRBJ2-6
D: -
size: -
V: TRBV19
CDR3: CATTFSHSGANVLTF
DNA: TGTGCCACTACCTTCTCCCACTCTGGGGCCAACGTCCTGACTTTC